One and the same sample provided the 6 T cell receptor beta chains below, sequenced in a study of blood T cell repertoires in COVID-19. This table comes from immunoSEQ multiplex PCR, and its TCRdb copy is limited to in-frame clones, with some not included. The sample holds 250,000 to 300,000 clones, around nine tenths seen once. The specimen sequenced was PBMCs or T cells enriched from blood (not recorded which). Receptor source: a woman in her forties who had recovered from COVID-19.

The chain uses TRBV9 and TRBJ2-5; 10 bases align to TRBD2. Trimming took 3 bases from V and 5 from J; bases not matched to a gene: 7. This CDR3 is 15 amino acids long. Germline CDR1 SGDLS, CDR2 YYNGEE. CDR3 sequence (DNA): TGTGCCAGCAGCGGGAGAGGGACTAGCGTTGAGACCCAGTACTTC. Translating gives CASSGRGTSVETQYF. Complete variable domain (other parts from reference TRBV9 and TRBJ2-5): DSGVTQTPKHLITATGQRVTLRCSPRSGDLSVYWYQQSLDQGLQFLIQYYNGEERAKGNILERFSAQQFPDLHSELNLSSLELGDSALYFCASSGRGTSVETQYFGPGTRLLVL.

The V gene is TRBV9, the J gene TRBJ2-2; tentatively, D is TRBD2 (6 bases). This CDR3 comprises 14 residues. V was cut by 5 bases and J by 5 bases, with 13 bases left in between. In germline, CDR1 is SGDLS, CDR2 YYNGEE. CDR3 loop: CASRGGVETGELFF. CDR3 DNA sequence: TGTGCCAGCAGGGGCGGGGTAGAGACCGGGGAGCTGTTTTTT. Complete variable domain (other parts from reference TRBV9 and TRBJ2-2): DSGVTQTPKHLITATGQRVTLRCSPRSGDLSVYWYQQSLDQGLQFLIQYYNGEERAKGNILERFSAQQFPDLHSELNLSSLELGDSALYFCASRGGVETGELFFGEGSRLTVL.

The chain uses TRBV18 and TRBJ1-1; 8 bases agree with TRBD1. Trimming at V came to 4 bases and at J to 8 bases, leaving 9 bases not matched to a gene. In germline, CDR1 is KGHSH, CDR2 LQKENI. The CDR3 totals 14 residues. The CDR3 here is CASSLRQGYEEAFF. The CDR3, as DNA: TGTGCCAGCTCACTTCGACAGGGGTACGAGGAAGCTTTCTTT.

The chain links TRBV9 to TRBJ1-3; D is unresolved. V lost 0 bases and J 4 bases, leaving 11 bases between the germline ends. Germline V gene sequence: CDR1 SGDLS, CDR2 YYNGEE. The CDR3 runs to 15 residues. In DNA, the CDR3 is TGTGCCAGCAGCGTAGAATCCCATGTCGGAAACACCATATATTTT. This gives the protein CASSVESHVGNTIYF.

J is TRBJ2-2 and V is TRBV7-2; TRBD2 matches at 13 bases. CDR1 and CDR2 (germline): SGHTA, FQGNSA. The V segment lost 2 bases and the J segment 7 bases; nucleotides outside the gene matches: 7. The CDR3 is 17 amino acids. The CDR3 region is CASSLPWTSGSIGELFF. The CDR3 region has the DNA TGTGCCAGCAGCTTACCCTGGACTAGCGGGAGTATCGGGGAGCTGTTTTTT.

The chain recombines TRBV25-1 with TRBJ2-7; no clear D gene. The CDR3 is made up of 11 amino acids. V lost 5 bases and J 5 bases, leaving 7 bases between the germline ends. Germline loops: CDR1 MGHDK, CDR2 SYGVNS. The CDR3 reads CASSQRDEQYF. The DNA of the CDR3 is TGTGCCAGCAGTCAACGGGACGAGCAGTACTTC.